This T cell receptor beta chain was recorded in a study of identical twins. A single record per CDR3 protein comes from TCRdb applying MiXCR to the 5' RACE reads. The table includes about 720,000 distinct CDR3 sequences, over 15% detected once. As concerns this clonotype: The target antigen is unknown.

Healthy Caucasian individuals made up all the donors. Study outcomes and limitations: Out-of-frame alpha sequences common to twins exhibited a surplus of low generation probability.

Another study also made use of these data, one on T cells expressing NK-cell markers. That study adds: Source material for TCR beta repertoires consisted of sorted CD3+CD56+NKG2C+, CD3+CD56+NKG2C- and CD3+CD56-NKG2C+ T cells. Seven of the eight sequenced donors were HCMV-seropositive; one was seronegative.

Sequenced material: PBMCs. This sequence originates from a woman under 30 in good health.

DNA of the CDR3: TGTGCCAGCAGCTTCCCCCACCTGACGGCGAACTCCTACAATGAGCAGTTCTTC. Its protein is CASSFPHLTANSYNEQFF. The genes are TRBV5-6 and TRBJ2-1; D unclear. Germline CDR1 reads SGHDT; CDR2 reads YYEEEE. V dropped 2 bases and J dropped 0 bases, with 18 bases sitting between them. CDR3 size: 18 residues.